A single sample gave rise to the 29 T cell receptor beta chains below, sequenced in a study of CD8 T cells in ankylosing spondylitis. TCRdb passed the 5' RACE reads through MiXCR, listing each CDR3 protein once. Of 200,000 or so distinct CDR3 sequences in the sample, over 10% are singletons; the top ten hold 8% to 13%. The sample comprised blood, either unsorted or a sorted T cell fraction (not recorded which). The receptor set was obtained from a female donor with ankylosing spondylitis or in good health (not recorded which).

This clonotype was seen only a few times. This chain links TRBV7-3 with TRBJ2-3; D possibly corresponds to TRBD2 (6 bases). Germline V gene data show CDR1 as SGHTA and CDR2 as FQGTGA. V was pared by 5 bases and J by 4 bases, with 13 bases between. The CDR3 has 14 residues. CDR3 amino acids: CASSPTSYSDTQYF. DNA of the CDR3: TGTGCCAGCAGCCCTACTAGCTACTCAGATACGCAGTATTTT.

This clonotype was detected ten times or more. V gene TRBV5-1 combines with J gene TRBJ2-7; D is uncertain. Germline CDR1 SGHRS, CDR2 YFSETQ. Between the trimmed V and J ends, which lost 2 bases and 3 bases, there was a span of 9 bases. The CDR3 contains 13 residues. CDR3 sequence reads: CASSLGLNYEQYF. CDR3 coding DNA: TGCGCCAGCAGCTTAGGGCTCAACTACGAGCAGTACTTC.

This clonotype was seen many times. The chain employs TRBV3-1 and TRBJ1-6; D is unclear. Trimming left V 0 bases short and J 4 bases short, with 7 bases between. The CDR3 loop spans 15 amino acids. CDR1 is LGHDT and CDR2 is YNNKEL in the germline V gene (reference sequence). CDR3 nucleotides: TGTGCCAGCAGCCAAGATCGAGGGTATAATTCACCCCTCCACTTT. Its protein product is CASSQDRGYNSPLHF.

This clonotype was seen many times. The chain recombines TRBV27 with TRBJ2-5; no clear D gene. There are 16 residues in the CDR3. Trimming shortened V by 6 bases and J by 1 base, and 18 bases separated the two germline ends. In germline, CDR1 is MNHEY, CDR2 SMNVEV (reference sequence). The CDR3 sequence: CASSPRWRNPQETQYF. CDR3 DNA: TGTGCCAGCAGCCCACGGTGGAGAAATCCCCAAGAGACCCAGTACTTC.

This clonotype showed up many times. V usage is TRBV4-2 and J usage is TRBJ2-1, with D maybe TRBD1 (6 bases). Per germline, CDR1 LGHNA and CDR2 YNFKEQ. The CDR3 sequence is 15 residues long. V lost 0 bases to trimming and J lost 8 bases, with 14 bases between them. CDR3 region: CASSQDRSGVDEQFF. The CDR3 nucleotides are TGTGCCAGCAGCCAAGATAGGTCAGGGGTCGATGAGCAGTTCTTC.

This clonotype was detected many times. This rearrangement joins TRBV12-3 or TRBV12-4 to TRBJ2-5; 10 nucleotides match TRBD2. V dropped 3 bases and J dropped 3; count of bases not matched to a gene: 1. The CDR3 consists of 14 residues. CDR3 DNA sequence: TGTGCCAGCAGTTTTGGGACTAGCGAAGAGACCCAGTACTTC. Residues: CASSFGTSEETQYF.

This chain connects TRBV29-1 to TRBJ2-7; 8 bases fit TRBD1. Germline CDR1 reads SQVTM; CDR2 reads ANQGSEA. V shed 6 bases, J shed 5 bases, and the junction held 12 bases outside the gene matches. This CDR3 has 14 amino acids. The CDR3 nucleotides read TGCAGCGTCATAGCTGAGGACAGGGCGGACGAGCAGTACTTC. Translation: CSVIAEDRADEQYF.

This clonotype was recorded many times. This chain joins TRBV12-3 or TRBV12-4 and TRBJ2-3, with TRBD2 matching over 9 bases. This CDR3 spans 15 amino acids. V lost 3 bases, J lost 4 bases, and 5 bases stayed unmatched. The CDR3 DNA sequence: TGTGCCAGCAGTTTGGTAGCGGGGGCGGCAGATACGCAGTATTTT. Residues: CASSLVAGAADTQYF.

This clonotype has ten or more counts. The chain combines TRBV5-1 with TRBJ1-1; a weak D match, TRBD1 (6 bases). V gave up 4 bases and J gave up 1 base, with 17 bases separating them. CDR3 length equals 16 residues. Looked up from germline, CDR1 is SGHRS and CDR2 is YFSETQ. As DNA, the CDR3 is TGCGCCAGCAGCGGATCAAGGGGGTCCCCGAACACTGAAGCTTTCTTT. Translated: CASSGSRGSPNTEAFF.

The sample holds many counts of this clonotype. CDR3 nucleotides: TGTGCCAGCAGTGTAGCGGGAGAATTCGATGAGCAGTTCTTC. It codes for CASSVAGEFDEQFF. The chain carries TRBV6-4 and TRBJ2-1; 9 bases match TRBD2. J lost 8 bases, V lost 4 bases, and 6 bases had no gene match. The germline V gene encodes CDR1 MRHNA and CDR2 SNTAGT. The CDR3 consists of 14 residues.

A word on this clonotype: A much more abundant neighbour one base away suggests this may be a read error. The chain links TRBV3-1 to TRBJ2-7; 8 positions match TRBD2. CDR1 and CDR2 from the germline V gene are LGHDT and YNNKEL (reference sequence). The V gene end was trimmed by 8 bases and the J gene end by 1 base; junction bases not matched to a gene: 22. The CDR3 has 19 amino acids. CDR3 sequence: CASCLSGFWGREDSYEQYF. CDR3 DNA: TGTGCCAGCTGTTTGTCAGGTTTCTGGGGGCGGGAGGATTCCTACGAGCAGTACTTC.

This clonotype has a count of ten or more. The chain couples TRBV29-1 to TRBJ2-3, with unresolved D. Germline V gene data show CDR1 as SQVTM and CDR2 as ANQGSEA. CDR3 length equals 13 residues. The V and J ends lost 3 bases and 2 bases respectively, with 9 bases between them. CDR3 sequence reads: CSVDGRFTDTQYF. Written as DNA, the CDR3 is TGCAGCGTTGATGGGCGGTTCACAGATACGCAGTATTTT.

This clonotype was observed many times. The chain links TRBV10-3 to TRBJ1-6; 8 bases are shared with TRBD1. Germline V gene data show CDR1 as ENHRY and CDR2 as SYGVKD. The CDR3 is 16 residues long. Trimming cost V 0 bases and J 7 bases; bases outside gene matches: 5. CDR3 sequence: CAISESANRGNSPLHF. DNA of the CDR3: TGTGCCATCAGTGAGTCCGCCAACAGGGGGAATTCACCCCTCCACTTT.

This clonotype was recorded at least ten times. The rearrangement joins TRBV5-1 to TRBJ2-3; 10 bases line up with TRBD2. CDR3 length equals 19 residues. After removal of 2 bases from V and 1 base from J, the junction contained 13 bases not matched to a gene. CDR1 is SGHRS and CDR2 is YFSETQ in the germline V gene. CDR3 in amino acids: CASSFWSTPAGGGTDTQYF. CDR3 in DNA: TGCGCCAGCAGCTTCTGGTCAACCCCAGCGGGAGGGGGCACAGATACGCAGTATTTT.

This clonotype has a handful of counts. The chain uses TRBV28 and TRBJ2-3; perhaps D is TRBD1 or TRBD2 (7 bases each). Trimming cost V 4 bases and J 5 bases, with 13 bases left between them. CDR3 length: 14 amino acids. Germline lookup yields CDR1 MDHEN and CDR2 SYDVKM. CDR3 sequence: CASSSGGDRDTQYF. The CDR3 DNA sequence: TGTGCCAGCAGTTCAGGGGGGGACCGAGATACGCAGTATTTT.

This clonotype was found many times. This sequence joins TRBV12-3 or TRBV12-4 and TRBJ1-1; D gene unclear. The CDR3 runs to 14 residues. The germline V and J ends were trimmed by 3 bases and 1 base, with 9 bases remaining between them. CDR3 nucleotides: TGTGCCAGCAGTTTTCGCGGAGGGAACACTGAAGCTTTCTTT. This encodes CASSFRGGNTEAFF.

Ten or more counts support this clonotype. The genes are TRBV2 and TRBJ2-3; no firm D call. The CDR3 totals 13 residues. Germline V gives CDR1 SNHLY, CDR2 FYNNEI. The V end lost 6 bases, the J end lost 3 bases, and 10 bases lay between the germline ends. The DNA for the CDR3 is TGTGCCAGCAGCGAGGCGCAGACAGATACGCAGTATTTT. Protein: CASSEAQTDTQYF.

For the CDR3, the DNA is TGCAGTGCTAGAGATGTTGGGGGACTCATAGATACGCAGTATTTT. Amino acid sequence: CSARDVGGLIDTQYF. This chain links TRBV20-1 with TRBJ2-3; maybe TRBD2 (6 bases). Germline assignment: CDR1 DFQATT and CDR2 SNEGSKA (reference sequence). The CDR3 loop spans 15 amino acids. With 0 bases removed from V and 5 bases from J, the gap between germline ends came to 15 bases.

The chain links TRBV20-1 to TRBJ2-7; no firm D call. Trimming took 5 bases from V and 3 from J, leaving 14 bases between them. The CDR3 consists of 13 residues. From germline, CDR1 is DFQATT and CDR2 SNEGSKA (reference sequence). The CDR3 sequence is CSALESVLYEQYF. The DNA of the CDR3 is TGCAGTGCTCTAGAGTCGGTACTCTACGAGCAGTACTTC.

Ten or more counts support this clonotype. Here the CDR3 reads CSGVLGNEQYF. The CDR3 DNA follows: TGCAGCGGTGTTCTTGGGAACGAGCAGTACTTC. V is TRBV29-1 and J is TRBJ2-7, with no clear D. The germline V gene has CDR1 SQVTM and CDR2 ANQGSEA. With 7 bases removed from V and 5 bases from J, the gap between germline ends came to 12 bases. This CDR3 has 11 residues.

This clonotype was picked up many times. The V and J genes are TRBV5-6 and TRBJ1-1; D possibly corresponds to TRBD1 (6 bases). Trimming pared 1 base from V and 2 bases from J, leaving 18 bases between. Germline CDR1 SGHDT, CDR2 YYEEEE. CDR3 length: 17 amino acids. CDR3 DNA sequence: TGTGCCAGCAGCTTGATGACAGGCTCTACACGAAACACTGAAGCTTTCTTT. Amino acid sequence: CASSLMTGSTRNTEAFF.

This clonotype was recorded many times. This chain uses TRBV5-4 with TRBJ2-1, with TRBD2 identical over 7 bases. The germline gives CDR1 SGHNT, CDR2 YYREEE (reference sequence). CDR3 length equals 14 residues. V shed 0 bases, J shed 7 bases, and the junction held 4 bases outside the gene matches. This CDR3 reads CASSLVREGNEQFF. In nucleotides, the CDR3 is TGTGCCAGCAGCTTGGTGAGGGAGGGAAATGAGCAGTTCTTC.

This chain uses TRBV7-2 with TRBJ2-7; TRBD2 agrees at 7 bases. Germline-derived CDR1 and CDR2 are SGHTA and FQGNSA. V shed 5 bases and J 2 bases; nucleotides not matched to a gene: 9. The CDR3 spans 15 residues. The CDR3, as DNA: TGTGCCAGCAGCCCCAGGGCGGGAGAGGCCTACGAGCAGTACTTC. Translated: CASSPRAGEAYEQYF. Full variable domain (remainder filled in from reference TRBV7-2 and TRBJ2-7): GAGVSQSPSNKVTEKGKDVELRCDPISGHTALYWYRQSLGQGLEFLIYFQGNSAPDKSGLPSDRFSAERTGGSVSTLTIQRTQQEDSAVYLCASSPRAGEAYEQYFGPGTRLTVT.

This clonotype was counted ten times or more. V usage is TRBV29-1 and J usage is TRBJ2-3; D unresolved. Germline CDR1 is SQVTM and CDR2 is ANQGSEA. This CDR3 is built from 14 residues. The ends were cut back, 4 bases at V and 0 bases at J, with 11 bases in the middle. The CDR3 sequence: CSVVRRLSTDTQYF. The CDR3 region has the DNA TGCAGCGTTGTCCGACGGTTAAGCACAGATACGCAGTATTTT.

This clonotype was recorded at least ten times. DNA of the CDR3: TGTGCCACCAGTGATAAAGGGGGATCCATTCAGTACTTC. It codes for CATSDKGGSIQYF. V gene TRBV24-1 combines with J gene TRBJ2-4; maybe TRBD1 (6 bases). Germline CDR1 reads KGHDR; CDR2 reads SFDVKD. Trimming left V 3 bases short and J 9 bases short, with 11 bases between. This CDR3 is built from 13 residues.

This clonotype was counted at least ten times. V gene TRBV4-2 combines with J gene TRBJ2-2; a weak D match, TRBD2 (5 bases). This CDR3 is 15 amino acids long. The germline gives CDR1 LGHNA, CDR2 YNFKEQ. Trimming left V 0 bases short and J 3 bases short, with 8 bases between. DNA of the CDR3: TGTGCCAGCAGCCAAGATGGGCGGGACACCGGGGAGCTGTTTTTT. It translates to CASSQDGRDTGELFF.

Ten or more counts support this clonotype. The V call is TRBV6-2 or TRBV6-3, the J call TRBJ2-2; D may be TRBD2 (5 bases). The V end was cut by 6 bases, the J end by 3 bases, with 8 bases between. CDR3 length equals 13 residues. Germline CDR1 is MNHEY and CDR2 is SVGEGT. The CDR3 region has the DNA TGTGCCAGCAGCCAGAGGGACACCGGGGAGCTGTTTTTT. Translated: CASSQRDTGELFF.

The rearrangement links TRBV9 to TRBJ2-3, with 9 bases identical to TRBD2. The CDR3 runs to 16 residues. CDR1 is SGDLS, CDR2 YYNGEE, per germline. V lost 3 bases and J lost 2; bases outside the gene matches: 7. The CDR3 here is CASSGLAGGPTDTQYF. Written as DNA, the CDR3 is TGTGCCAGCAGCGGGCTGGCGGGAGGGCCCACAGATACGCAGTATTTT.

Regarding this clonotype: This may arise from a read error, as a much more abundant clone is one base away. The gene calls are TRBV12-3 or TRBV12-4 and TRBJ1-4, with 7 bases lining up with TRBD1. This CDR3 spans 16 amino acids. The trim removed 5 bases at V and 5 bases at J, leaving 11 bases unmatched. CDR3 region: CASSLRMGGQNEKLFF. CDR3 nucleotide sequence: TGTGCCAGCAGTCTCCGGATGGGGGGACAGAATGAAAAACTGTTTTTT.